The rows below give T cell receptor beta chains drawn from one sample of a study of shared clonotypes between healthy human individuals. Generated by immunoSEQ multiplex PCR, the TCRdb table keeps only in-frame clones and is missing some. Of some 2 million clones detected, about 95% appear once; the ten largest clones hold 0.85% to 1.2%. The sequenced material came from naive CD8+ T cells sorted from blood. These receptor sequences come from a young man in good health. Both conserved end residues are part of each CDR3. Each record gives: J gene, D gene, V gene, clone size, CDR3 DNA, CDR3 protein. The D gene is left open where the match is weak. The listing skips clone size in some rows; elsewhere it reads once, few, many or a size class.

J: TRBJ2-1; D: TRBD2; V: TRBV2; size: -; DNA: TGTGCCAGCATGTTGGGGGGGTACAATGAGCAGTTCTTC; CDR3: CASMLGGYNEQFF
J: TRBJ1-2; D: -; V: TRBV14; size: few; DNA: TGTGCCAGCAGCCAATGGGATAGAGGCGGTCTGGATGCCTTC; CDR3: CASSQWDRGGLDAF
J: TRBJ2-2; D: -; V: TRBV28; size: -; DNA: TGTGCCAGCAGTTTCCCCGGAGGGGGCCGCACCGGGGAGCTGTTTTTT; CDR3: CASSFPGGGRTGELFF
J: TRBJ2-5; D: TRBD1; V: TRBV5-6; size: -; DNA: TGTGCCAGCAGCCAATTAGGGGACAGACAAGAGACCCAGTACTTC; CDR3: CASSQLGDRQETQYF
J: TRBJ2-1; D: -; V: TRBV7-6; size: -; DNA: TGTGCCAGCAGCTTAGCGCCGGGAAAGGAACTACGACACAATGAGCAGTTCTTC; CDR3: CASSLAPGKELRHNEQFF
J: TRBJ2-7; D: TRBD2; V: TRBV6-1; size: once; DNA: TGTGCCAGCAGTGAATGGCTAGCGGGGGCCGCACCCTACGAGCAGTACTTC; CDR3: CASSEWLAGAAPYEQYF
J: TRBJ1-1; D: -; V: TRBV6-5; size: -; DNA: TGTGCCAGCAGTTCCCTGTTAGGGAACACTGAAGCTTTCTTT; CDR3: CASSSLLGNTEAFF
J: TRBJ2-7; D: TRBD2; V: TRBV6-5; size: -; DNA: TGTGCCAGCAGTTTCCGGGAGGGCAGGCACGAGCAGTACTTC; CDR3: CASSFREGRHEQYF
J: TRBJ1-2; D: TRBD1; V: TRBV7-6; size: -; DNA: TGTGCCAGCACCTCCAGGGGGGCCTCGGGCTACACCTTC; CDR3: CASTSRGASGYTF
J: TRBJ2-3; D: -; V: TRBV29-1; size: -; DNA: TGCAGCGTTGACAGGGACTCTAGCACAGATACGCAGTATTTT; CDR3: CSVDRDSSTDTQYF
J: TRBJ2-1; D: TRBD1; V: TRBV27; size: -; DNA: TGTGCCAGCAGTTTATCGCCGGGGACAGGTAGTAATGAGCAGTTCTTC; CDR3: CASSLSPGTGSNEQFF
J: TRBJ2-5; D: -; V: TRBV7-9; size: -; DNA: TGTGCCAGCAGCTTACCTAGGGGTGGTGAGACCCAGTACTTC; CDR3: CASSLPRGGETQYF
J: TRBJ2-1; D: -; V: TRBV2; size: -; DNA: TGTGCCAGCAGTGAAGGGGGATGGACAGTCAATGAGCAGTTCTTC; CDR3: CASSEGGWTVNEQFF
J: TRBJ2-2; D: TRBD2; V: TRBV6-1; size: -; DNA: TGTGCCAGCAGTGCAGGCCAGACTAGCGAAGAGGGGGAGCTGTTTTTT; CDR3: CASSAGQTSEEGELFF
J: TRBJ1-4; D: -; V: TRBV28; size: -; DNA: TGTGCCAGTCGGCGAGCGACGGTAAACGGGGAAAAACTGTTTTTT; CDR3: CASRRATVNGEKLFF
J: TRBJ2-7; D: -; V: TRBV5-1; size: -; DNA: TGCGCCAGCAGTCCAGTCGGAGGGCCTGGGACAGTATTATACGAGCAGTACTTC; CDR3: CASSPVGGPGTVLYEQYF
J: TRBJ2-7; D: -; V: TRBV7-9; size: few; DNA: TGTGCCAGCAGCCCGAGGGGGGGCTCCCACAACGAGCAGTACTTC; CDR3: CASSPRGGSHNEQYF
J: TRBJ2-7; D: -; V: TRBV7-9; size: -; DNA: TGTGCCAGCACCCCCGGGGACACCTACGAGCAGTACTTC; CDR3: CASTPGDTYEQYF
J: TRBJ1-1; D: -; V: TRBV6-1; size: -; DNA: TGTGCCAGCAGTGAAGAGAGGGTTGAAGACACTGAAGCTTTCTTT; CDR3: CASSEERVEDTEAFF
J: TRBJ2-3; D: TRBD2; V: TRBV11-2; size: -; DNA: TGTGCCAGCAGGACTAGCGGCACCACAGATACGCAGTATTTT; CDR3: CASRTSGTTDTQYF
J: TRBJ2-1; D: -; V: TRBV7-8; size: -; DNA: TGTGCCAGCAGCTTGCCCCGGGACAAACCTAGCTCCTACAATGAGCAGTTCTTC; CDR3: CASSLPRDKPSSYNEQFF
J: TRBJ2-5; D: -; V: TRBV29-1; size: -; DNA: TGCAGCGTTGAATTTTATGGGGGTTTTGAGACCCAGTACTTC; CDR3: CSVEFYGGFETQYF
J: TRBJ2-5; D: TRBD1; V: TRBV5-1; size: -; DNA: TGCGCCAGCAGCTGGAGGGACAGGGGGCTGGAGACCCAGTACTTC; CDR3: CASSWRDRGLETQYF
J: TRBJ1-6; D: -; V: TRBV27; size: -; DNA: TGTGCCAGCCGGCCAGGGTTAGGGTATAATTCACCCCTCCACTTT; CDR3: CASRPGLGYNSPLHF
J: TRBJ1-4; D: TRBD1; V: TRBV7-9; size: -; DNA: TGTGCCAGCAGCGAGGGGACAGCACCCGCAACTAATGAAAAACTGTTTTTT; CDR3: CASSEGTAPATNEKLFF
J: TRBJ2-7; D: -; V: TRBV19; size: -; DNA: TGTGCCAGTAACGACGGCTCCTACGAGCAGTACTTC; CDR3: CASNDGSYEQYF
J: TRBJ2-2; D: TRBD1; V: TRBV5-1; size: few; DNA: TGCGCCAGCAGCTTGAGTTGGCAGGGGGCCGGGGAGCTGTTTTTT; CDR3: CASSLSWQGAGELFF
J: TRBJ2-7; D: TRBD2; V: TRBV10-2; size: -; DNA: TGCGCCAGCAGTGAGGGACTAGCGTACATCTCCTACGAGCAGTACTTC; CDR3: CASSEGLAYISYEQYF
J: TRBJ2-2; D: -; V: TRBV5-6; size: -; DNA: TGTGCCAGCACTCGCCCGGTGAACACCGGGGAGCTGTTTTTT; CDR3: CASTRPVNTGELFF
J: TRBJ2-7; D: -; V: TRBV14; size: -; DNA: TGTGCCAGCAGCCAAGAGAGGACCGGCGTATCCTACGAGCAGTACTTC; CDR3: CASSQERTGVSYEQYF
J: TRBJ1-5; D: -; V: TRBV5-8; size: -; DNA: TGTGCCAGCAGCCAGGGAGCTCAGCCCCAGCATTTT; CDR3: CASSQGAQPQHF
J: TRBJ1-2; D: -; V: TRBV5-1; size: -; DNA: TGCGCCAGCAGCTTGAACCCCGAACTACGGAACTATGGCTACACCTTC; CDR3: CASSLNPELRNYGYTF
J: TRBJ1-4; D: TRBD1; V: TRBV15; size: -; DNA: TGTGCCACCAGCGCCCACTTAACCTCGGACAGGGAGGGTGAAAAACTGTTTTTT; CDR3: CATSAHLTSDREGEKLFF
J: TRBJ2-7; D: TRBD2; V: TRBV4-3; size: once; DNA: TGCGCCAGCAGCCAAATAGCGGGAGGGCGTTACGAGCAGTACTTC; CDR3: CASSQIAGGRYEQYF
J: TRBJ2-2; D: TRBD2; V: TRBV7-2; size: -; DNA: TGTGCCAGCAGCTTTGGACTAGCGGGAGTGACCGGGGAGCTGTTTTTT; CDR3: CASSFGLAGVTGELFF
J: TRBJ1-3; D: -; V: TRBV2; size: -; DNA: TGTGCCAGCACCACCACAGGTAGACTCTCTGGAAACACCATATATTTT; CDR3: CASTTTGRLSGNTIYF
J: TRBJ2-1; D: -; V: TRBV5-6; size: -; DNA: TGTGCCAGCAGCTTGGTAGCTAATGAGCAGTTCTTC; CDR3: CASSLVANEQFF
J: TRBJ2-5; D: TRBD2; V: TRBV7-6; size: -; DNA: TGTGCCAGCAGCATCTCTAGCGGCGAGGCGCAAGAGACCCAGTACTTC; CDR3: CASSISSGEAQETQYF
J: TRBJ2-3; D: -; V: TRBV2; size: -; DNA: TGTGCCAGCAGTGAAGCGCTTCGAGATACGCAGTATTTT; CDR3: CASSEALRDTQYF
J: TRBJ2-7; D: -; V: TRBV19; size: -; DNA: TGTGCCAGTAGCCCGGGCGGTTCCTACGAGCAGTACTTC; CDR3: CASSPGGSYEQYF
J: TRBJ2-7; D: TRBD1; V: TRBV14; size: -; DNA: TGTGCCAGCAGCCAAACCGGGACAGGGGCCGAGCAGTACTTC; CDR3: CASSQTGTGAEQYF
J: TRBJ1-6; D: -; V: TRBV27; size: -; DNA: TGTGCCAGCAGTGCAAATTCCTATAATTCACCCCTCCACTTT; CDR3: CASSANSYNSPLHF
J: TRBJ1-1; D: -; V: TRBV19; size: -; DNA: TGTGCCAGTAGTCCCTTCAAATGGGGGACGGTGAACACTGAAGCTTTCTTT; CDR3: CASSPFKWGTVNTEAFF
J: TRBJ2-7; D: -; V: TRBV6-6; size: -; DNA: TGTGCCAGCAGGTCAACATACGGCGAGGGTTCCTACGAGCAGTACTTC; CDR3: CASRSTYGEGSYEQYF
J: TRBJ2-7; D: TRBD1; V: TRBV27; size: -; DNA: TGTGCCAGCAGTTTATCGGGGACAGGGCTTTCCTACGAGCAGTACTTC; CDR3: CASSLSGTGLSYEQYF
J: TRBJ1-5; D: -; V: TRBV7-9; size: once; DNA: TGTGCCAGCAGCCGAGGGGGGGCCAATAGCAATCAGCCCCAGCATTTT; CDR3: CASSRGGANSNQPQHF